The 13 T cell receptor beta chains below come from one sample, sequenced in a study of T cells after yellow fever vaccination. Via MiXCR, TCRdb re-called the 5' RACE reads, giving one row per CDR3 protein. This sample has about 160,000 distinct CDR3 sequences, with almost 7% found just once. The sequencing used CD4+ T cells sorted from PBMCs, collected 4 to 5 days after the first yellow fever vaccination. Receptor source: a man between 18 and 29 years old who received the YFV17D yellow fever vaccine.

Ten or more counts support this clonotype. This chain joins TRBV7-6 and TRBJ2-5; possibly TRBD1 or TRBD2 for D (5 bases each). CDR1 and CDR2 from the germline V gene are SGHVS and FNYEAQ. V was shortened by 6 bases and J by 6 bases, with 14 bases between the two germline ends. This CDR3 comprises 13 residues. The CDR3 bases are TGTGCCAGCAGGGACTTGGGGCGCAAGACCCAGTACTTC. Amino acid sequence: CASRDLGRKTQYF.

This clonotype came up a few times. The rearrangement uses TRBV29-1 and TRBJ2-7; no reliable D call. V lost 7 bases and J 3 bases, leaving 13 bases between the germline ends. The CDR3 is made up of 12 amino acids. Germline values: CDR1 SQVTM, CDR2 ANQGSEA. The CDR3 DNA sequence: TGCAGCGCTTACGTCAACTACTACGAGCAGTACGTC. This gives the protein CSAYVNYYEQYV.

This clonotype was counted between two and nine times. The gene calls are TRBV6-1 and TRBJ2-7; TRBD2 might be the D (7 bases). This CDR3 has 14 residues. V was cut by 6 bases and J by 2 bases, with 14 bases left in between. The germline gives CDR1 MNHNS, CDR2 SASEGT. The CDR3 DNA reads TGTGCCAGCAGGGAGGGGGGGCAAACCTACGAGCAGTACGTC. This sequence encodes CASREGGQTYEQYV.

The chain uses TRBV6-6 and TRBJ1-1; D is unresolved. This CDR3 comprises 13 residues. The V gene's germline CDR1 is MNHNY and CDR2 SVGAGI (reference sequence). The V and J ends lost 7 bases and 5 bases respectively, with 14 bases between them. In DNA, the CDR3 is TGTGCCAGCACAATAGGTTGGTGGACTGAAGCTTTCTTT. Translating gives CASTIGWWTEAFF.

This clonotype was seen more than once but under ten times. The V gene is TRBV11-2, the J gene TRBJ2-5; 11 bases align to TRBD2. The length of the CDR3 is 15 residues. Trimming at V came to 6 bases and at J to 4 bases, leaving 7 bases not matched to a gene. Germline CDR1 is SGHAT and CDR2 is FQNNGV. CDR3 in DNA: TGTGCCAGCAGTCTAAATCTAGCGGGGGGAGAGACCCAGTACTTC. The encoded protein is CASSLNLAGGETQYF.

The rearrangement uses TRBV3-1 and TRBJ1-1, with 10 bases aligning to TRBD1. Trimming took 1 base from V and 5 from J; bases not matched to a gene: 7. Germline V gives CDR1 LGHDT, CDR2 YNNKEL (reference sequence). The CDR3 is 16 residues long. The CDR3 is CASSQASGTGDTEAFF. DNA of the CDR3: TGTGCCAGCAGCCAAGCATCCGGGACAGGGGATACTGAAGCTTTCTTT.

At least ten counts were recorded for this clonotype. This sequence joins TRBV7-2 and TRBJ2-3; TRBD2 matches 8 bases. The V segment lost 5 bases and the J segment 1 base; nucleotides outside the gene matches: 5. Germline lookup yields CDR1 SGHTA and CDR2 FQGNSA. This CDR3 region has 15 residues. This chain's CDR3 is CASSGAAGGTDTQYF. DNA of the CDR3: TGTGCCAGCAGCGGGGCAGCGGGGGGCACAGATACGCAGTATTTT.

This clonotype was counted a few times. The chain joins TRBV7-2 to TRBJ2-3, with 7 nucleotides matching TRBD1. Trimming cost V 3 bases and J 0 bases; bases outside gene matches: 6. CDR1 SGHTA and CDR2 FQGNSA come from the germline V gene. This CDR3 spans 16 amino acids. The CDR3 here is CASSFRGGLSTDTQYF. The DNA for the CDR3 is TGTGCCAGCAGCTTTCGAGGGGGCCTCAGCACAGATACGCAGTATTTT.

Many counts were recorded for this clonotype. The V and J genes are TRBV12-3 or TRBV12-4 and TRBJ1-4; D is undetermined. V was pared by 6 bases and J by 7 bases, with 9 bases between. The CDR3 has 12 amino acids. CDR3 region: CASSPWGEKLFF. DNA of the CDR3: TGTGCCAGCAGCCCCTGGGGTGAAAAACTGTTTTTT.

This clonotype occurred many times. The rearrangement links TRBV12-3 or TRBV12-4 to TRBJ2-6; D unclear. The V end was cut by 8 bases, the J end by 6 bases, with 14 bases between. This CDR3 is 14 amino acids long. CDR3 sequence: CASAQSRQANVLTF. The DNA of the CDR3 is TGTGCCAGCGCACAGTCCCGGCAGGCCAACGTCCTGACTTTC.

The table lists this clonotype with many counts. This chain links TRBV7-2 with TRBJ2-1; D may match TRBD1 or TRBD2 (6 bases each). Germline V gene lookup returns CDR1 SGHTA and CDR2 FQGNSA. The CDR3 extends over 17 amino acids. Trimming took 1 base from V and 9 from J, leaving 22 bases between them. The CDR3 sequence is CASSLGVGAGGQGEQFF. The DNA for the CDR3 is TGTGCCAGCAGCTTAGGCGTCGGAGCTGGGGGGCAAGGTGAGCAGTTCTTC.

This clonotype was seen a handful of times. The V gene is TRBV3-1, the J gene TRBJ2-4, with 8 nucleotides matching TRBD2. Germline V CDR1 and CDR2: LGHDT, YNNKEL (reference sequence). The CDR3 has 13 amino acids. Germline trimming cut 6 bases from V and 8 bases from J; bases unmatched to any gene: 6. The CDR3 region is CASRQSGGYIQYF. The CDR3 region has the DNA TGTGCCAGCAGACAAAGCGGGGGTTACATTCAGTACTTC.

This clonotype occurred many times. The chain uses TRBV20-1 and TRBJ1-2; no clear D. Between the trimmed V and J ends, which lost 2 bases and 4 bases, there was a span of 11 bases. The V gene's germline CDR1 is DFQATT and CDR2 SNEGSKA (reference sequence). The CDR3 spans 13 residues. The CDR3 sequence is CSARTRSIYGYTF. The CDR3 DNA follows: TGCAGTGCTAGAACCCGATCGATCTATGGCTACACCTTC.